These 20 T cell receptor beta chains were sequenced from one sample in a study of OX40 agonist ivuxolimab in advanced cancers. Method: immunoSEQ multiplex PCR; TCRdb's copy keeps in-frame clones and lacks some. The repertoire includes tens of thousands of clones, 80% to 90% of them detected once, and roughly 1.9% sits in the top ten. The sample in question was CD4+ or CD8+ T cells sorted from blood, obtained in a trial of the OX40 agonist ivuxolimab. Receptors originate from an adult with an advanced solid tumor such as melanoma, head and neck, liver or kidney cancer.

V usage is TRBV11-3 and J usage is TRBJ2-1, with D tentatively TRBD2 (6 bases). The germline CDR1 and CDR2 sequences are SGHNT and YENEEA. The V end lost 2 bases, the J end lost 7 bases, and 15 bases lay between the germline ends. The CDR3 contains 15 residues. CDR3 nucleotides: TGTGCCAGCAGCTTACGACTAGGGAGGAGTAATGAGCAGTTCTTC. Its protein product is CASSLRLGRSNEQFF.

As regards this clone: An end of the junction differs from the germline gene, which may be a read error. This rearrangement joins TRBV6-1 to TRBJ1-2; D remains unclear. Per germline, CDR1 MNHNS and CDR2 SASEGT. The CDR3 covers 12 residues. CDR3 sequence: CASSGTKYGYTF. The CDR3 DNA reads as TGTGCCAGCAGTGGGACTAAGTATGGCTACACCTTC.

V gene TRBV12-5 combines with J gene TRBJ1-1; possibly TRBD1 for D (6 bases). This CDR3 contains 14 residues. V was cut by 2 bases and J by 5 bases, with 12 bases left in between. Germline values: CDR1 LGHNT, CDR2 FRNRAP. CDR3 residues: CASGLMGGGTEAFF. CDR3 coding DNA: TGTGCTAGTGGTTTGATGGGGGGCGGGACTGAAGCTTTCTTT. The variable domain in full, with the rest retrieved from reference TRBV12-5 and TRBJ1-1, is DARVTQTPRHKVTEMGQEVTMRCQPILGHNTVFWYRQTMMQGLELLAYFRNRAPLDDSGMPKDRFSAEMPDATLATLKIQPSEPRDSAVYFCASGLMGGGTEAFFGQGTRLTVV.

This clone was counted between two and nine times. V gene TRBV5-1 combines with J gene TRBJ2-1; the match to TRBD2 covers 8 bases. Germline V lookup: CDR1 SGHRS, CDR2 YFSETQ. V shed 5 bases and J 0 bases; nucleotides not matched to a gene: 4. This CDR3 region has 15 residues. The CDR3 nucleotides read TGCGCCAGCAGACCCCGGGAGGGCTCCTACAATGAGCAGTTCTTC. Translating gives CASRPREGSYNEQFF.

The V gene is TRBV5-4, the J gene TRBJ1-4, with TRBD1 as a possible D gene (5 bases). This CDR3 region has 11 residues. Trimming took off 4 bases at V and 12 bases at J, with 10 bases between the two ends. The germline gives CDR1 SGHNT, CDR2 YYREEE (reference sequence). Here the CDR3 reads CASSIRDQLFF. The CDR3 DNA follows: TGTGCCAGCAGCATCCGGGACCAACTGTTTTTT.

V is TRBV6-5 and J is TRBJ2-5; a possible D gene is TRBD2 (7 bases). The germline V gene has CDR1 MNHEY and CDR2 SVGAGI. Trimming took 4 bases from V and 7 from J, leaving 19 bases between them. This CDR3 spans 15 amino acids. The CDR3 region is CASSFRGGVEGTQYF. CDR3 DNA: TGTGCCAGCAGTTTCCGAGGGGGGGTTGAGGGGACCCAGTACTTC.

V and J are TRBV5-1 and TRBJ2-3, with a weak D call TRBD2 (6 bases). CDR3 size: 16 residues. Germline assignment: CDR1 SGHRS and CDR2 YFSETQ. V shed 6 bases and J shed 0 bases, with 17 bases lying between them. CDR3 sequence: CASTLGGQYSTDTQYF. CDR3 nucleotide sequence: TGCGCCAGCACCCTGGGAGGTCAATATAGCACAGATACGCAGTATTTT.

The chain employs TRBV30 and TRBJ2-3, with 8 bases lining up with TRBD2. CDR3 size: 13 residues. Germline CDR1 reads GTSNPN; CDR2 reads SVGIG (reference sequence). J gave up 6 bases and V 2 bases, and 4 bases lay outside the gene matches. In DNA form, the CDR3 reads TGTGCCTGGAGTCAGCGGGAGCGGGATACGCAGTATTTT. It codes for CAWSQRERDTQYF.

This CDR3 is CSVGPSTDTQYF. Written as DNA, the CDR3 is TGCAGCGTTGGGCCTAGCACAGATACGCAGTATTTT. The chain recombines TRBV29-1 with TRBJ2-3; D unclear. This CDR3 has 12 amino acids. Per the germline V gene, CDR1 is SQVTM and CDR2 is ANQGSEA. V lost 4 bases and J lost 0, with 5 bases in between.

The table lists this clone with many counts. In nucleotides, the CDR3 is TGTGCCAGCAGCGGGGGGGGCCTCTCCTACGAGCAGTACTTC. As protein: CASSGGGLSYEQYF. This chain joins TRBV2 and TRBJ2-7, with TRBD2 matching over 8 bases. Trimming removed 6 bases from V and 0 bases from J; junction bases left unmatched: 4. The CDR3 runs 14 residues. Germline V gene data show CDR1 as SNHLY and CDR2 as FYNNEI. The variable domain in full, with the rest retrieved from reference TRBV2 and TRBJ2-7, is EPEVTQTPSHQVTQMGQEVILRCVPISNHLYFYWYRQILGQKVEFLVSFYNNEISEKSEIFDDQFSVERPDGSNFTLKIRSTKLEDSAMYFCASSGGGLSYEQYFGPGTRLTVT.

The CDR3 is CASSYSKGTYGYTF. CDR3 DNA sequence: TGTGCCAGCAGTTACTCGAAGGGAACCTATGGCTACACCTTC. The J gene is TRBJ1-2, the V gene TRBV6-6; D unresolved. Looked up from germline, CDR1 is MNHNY and CDR2 is SVGAGI (reference sequence). Trimming left V 0 bases short and J 4 bases short, with 9 bases between. The CDR3 length is 14 residues.

CDR3 nucleotides: TGTGCCAGCAGCCGCCAACTAGCGAATTCCTACAATGAGCAGTTCTTC. Translating it yields CASSRQLANSYNEQFF. The chain employs TRBV7-9 and TRBJ2-1; 7 bases fit TRBD2. Germline V gene lookup returns CDR1 SEHNR and CDR2 FQNEAQ (reference sequence). The CDR3 covers 16 residues. Trimming took 5 bases from V and 1 from J; bases not matched to a gene: 8. The complete variable domain, with remaining parts taken from reference TRBV7-9 and TRBJ2-1, reads DTGVSQNPRHKITKRGQNVTFRCDPISEHNRLYWYRQTLGQGPEFLTYFQNEAQLEKSRLLSDRFSAERPKGSFSTLEIQRTEQGDSAMYLCASSRQLANSYNEQFFGPGTRLTVL.

The CDR3 here is CASRGASLNPYEQYF. In nucleotides, the CDR3 is TGTGCCTCCCGGGGGGCCAGCCTTAACCCCTACGAGCAGTACTTC. This chain joins TRBV10-3 and TRBJ2-7, with D possibly being TRBD2 (7 bases). CDR3 length: 15 residues. Trimming took off 11 bases at V and 2 bases at J, with 22 bases between the two ends. The V gene's germline CDR1 is ENHRY and CDR2 SYGVKD.

The CDR3 sequence: CASSESDWETQYF. In nucleotides, the CDR3 is TGTGCCAGCAGTGAATCAGATTGGGAGACCCAGTACTTC. The J gene is TRBJ2-5, the V gene TRBV25-1, with no clear D. CDR1 and CDR2 from the germline V gene are MGHDK and SYGVNS. The CDR3 totals 13 residues. Trimming removed 1 base at V and 5 bases at J, with 8 bases between.

This clone is termed medium-sized. The V gene is TRBV5-5, the J gene TRBJ2-7; D call uncertain. The CDR3 runs to 15 residues. The germline V gene has CDR1 SGHKS and CDR2 YYEKEE (reference sequence). The V end lost 3 bases, the J end lost 4 bases, and 17 bases lay between the germline ends. Here the CDR3 DNA reads TGTGCCAGCAGCTACATGCGGCTCCCGGTATACGAGCAGTACTTC. Protein: CASSYMRLPVYEQYF.

The chain has TRBV9 and TRBJ2-7; D not resolved. V was clipped by 3 bases and J by 0 bases, with 4 bases between them. Germline V CDR1 and CDR2: SGDLS, YYNGEE. The CDR3 is 12 residues long. The CDR3 bases are TGTGCCAGCAGCGCTAACTCCTACGAGCAGTACTTC. Its protein product is CASSANSYEQYF.

This clone was seen once. The chain employs TRBV27 and TRBJ1-1; D not certain. Germline CDR1 and CDR2: MNHEY and SMNVEV (reference sequence). Trimming shortened V by 2 bases and J by 0 bases, and 4 bases separated the two germline ends. The CDR3 loop spans 13 amino acids. Written as DNA, the CDR3 is TGTGCCAGCAGTTTAAGCGTGAACACTGAAGCTTTCTTT. Its translation: CASSLSVNTEAFF.

The V gene is TRBV18, the J gene TRBJ1-1, with D possibly being TRBD1 (5 bases). This CDR3 contains 13 residues. Germline CDR1 KGHSH, CDR2 LQKENI. Trimming removed 3 bases from V and 5 bases from J, with 10 bases in between. The CDR3 loop is CASSPRGGTEAFF. The CDR3, as DNA: TGTGCCAGCTCACCCCGGGGGGGTACTGAAGCTTTCTTT.

V and J are TRBV7-8 and TRBJ2-2; 7 bases match TRBD2. After removal of 1 base from V and 7 bases from J, the junction contained 12 bases not matched to a gene. Germline loops: CDR1 SGHVS, CDR2 FQNEAQ. CDR3 length: 17 amino acids. The CDR3 bases are TGTGCCAGCAGCTTAGTAACGGGAGGCCGGAAAGACGGGGAGCTGTTTTTT. This translates into CASSLVTGGRKDGELFF.

V usage is TRBV7-3 and J usage is TRBJ2-5; D might be TRBD1 (5 bases). Germline CDR1 and CDR2: SGHTA and FQGTGA. This CDR3 contains 14 residues. Trimming stripped 3 bases from V and 7 bases from J, with 15 bases between. The CDR3 DNA reads TGTGCCAGCAGCTTGGGCGGCCCAAGGGGGACCCAGTACTTC. It yields the protein CASSLGGPRGTQYF.